This TCR beta chain was obtained from a study of early T cells in non-severe SARS-CoV-2 infection. Study-level points and caveats: Anti-spike CD8 specificities were favored by VDJdb matching, whose results missed private and CD4 specificities.

V was pared by 6 bases and J by 1 base, with 10 bases between. The CDR3 has 14 residues. There are a few counts of this clonotype. Its antigen is unknown. Unique molecular identifiers were added to individual cDNA molecules. TCRdb independently ran MiXCR on the 5' RACE reads; one entry per CDR3 protein. This sample has under 95,000 distinct CDR3 sequences, with under 15% found just once. This chain connects TRBV12-3 or TRBV12-4 to TRBJ1-5; D is unresolved. Sequencing was performed on whole blood. The receptor was isolated from an adult who was a healthcare worker with PCR-confirmed SARS-CoV-2 infection or an uninfected control (not recorded which). In DNA, the CDR3 is TGTGCCAGCAGCCGCGGACTGAGCAATCAGCCCCAGCATTTT. Protein sequence: CASSRGLSNQPQHF.